A single sample gave rise to the 29 T cell receptor beta chains below, sequenced in a study of T cells in women clearing cervical HPV infection. Assay used: immunoSEQ multiplex PCR; TCRdb lists only in-frame clones, some missing. Its clone listing holds about 39,000 clones. Sequenced material: blood buffy coat. The receptors were sampled from a woman aged 18-70 years with a cervical HPV16 infection that either progressed to CIN3+ or cleared (not recorded which).

About this clone itself: The CDR3 end is not reached by the read, which stops 3 residues before it; the germline J gene fills it in. This chain connects TRBV19 to TRBJ2-7, with D possibly TRBD1 on 6 matching bases. The CDR3 runs to 12 residues. Trimming took 6 bases from V and 2 from J, leaving 8 bases between them. CDR1 and CDR2 from the germline V gene are LNHDA and SQIVND (reference sequence). Partial CDR3 DNA: TGTGCCAGTAGGGACAGCACCTACGAG. This translates into CASRDSTYE. The full CDR3 sequence reads CASRDSTYEQYF.

CDR3 protein: CSARAGSAGGNEQFF. The CDR3 bases that were read are TGCAGTGCTAGAGCCGGGTCAGCGGGAGGCAATGAG. V is TRBV20-1 and J is TRBJ2-1, with TRBD2 identical over 9 bases. The read halts 3 residues ahead of the CDR3 end, with the missing end drawn from the germline J gene. The CDR3 is 15 residues long. The germline V gene has CDR1 DFQATT and CDR2 SNEGSKA (reference sequence). The trim removed 1 base at V and 6 bases at J, leaving 7 bases unmatched.

A remark on this clone: The sequence runs out 3 residues before the end of the CDR3; the remainder is reconstructed from the germline J gene. V usage is TRBV10-3 and J usage is TRBJ1-3; possibly TRBD1 for D (6 bases). V dropped 8 bases and J dropped 3 bases, with 8 bases sitting between them. Per the germline V gene, CDR1 is ENHRY and CDR2 is SYGVKD. The CDR3 is 12 residues long. The CDR3: CAIADSGNTIYF. The CDR3 DNA, read in part, is TGTGCCATCGCGGACAGTGGAAACACC.

Notes on this clone: From the germline J gene comes the end of the CDR3, since the read stops 3 residues before it. The rearrangement uses TRBV19 and TRBJ1-5, with TRBD1 identical over 7 bases. Germline CDR1 reads LNHDA; CDR2 reads SQIVND (reference sequence). CDR3 length equals 14 residues. Losses at the gene ends were 5 bases for V and 6 bases for J; bases not matched to a gene: 7. The CDR3 is CASSVRQGGQPQHF. The DNA read from the CDR3 is TGTGCCAGTAGTGTTAGACAGGGAGGTCAGCCC.

With regard to this clone: The read falls 3 residues short of the CDR3 end, and the missing part is taken from the germline J gene. This chain uses TRBV10-2 with TRBJ2-3, with 9 bases aligning to TRBD2. J was trimmed by 6 bases and V by 3 bases; bases with no gene match: 4. The CDR3 covers 14 residues. Germline assignment: CDR1 WSHSY and CDR2 SAAADI. The sequenced CDR3 bases are TGCGCCAGCAGTGATGCGGGGGGGACCGATACG. This gives the protein CASSDAGGTDT. The full CDR3 protein reads CASSDAGGTDTQYF.

To note about this clone: With the read ending 3 residues before the CDR3 end, the germline J gene is used to fill in that end. The rearrangement links TRBV25-1 to TRBJ1-4; D may be TRBD1 (6 bases). Germline-derived CDR1 and CDR2 are MGHDK and SYGVNS. V lost 3 bases and J 7 bases, leaving 15 bases between the germline ends. The CDR3 spans 15 residues. CDR3 bases read: TGTGCCAGCAGTGAGAACTGGGGGGGGGCTGAAAAA. As protein: CASSENWGGAEK. The complete CDR3 protein is CASSENWGGAEKLFF.

Comment on this clone: The sequence runs out 3 residues before the end of the CDR3; the remainder is reconstructed from the germline J gene. V gene TRBV19 combines with J gene TRBJ2-2, with 9 bases aligning to TRBD2. Losses at the gene ends were 0 bases for V and 4 bases for J; bases not matched to a gene: 6. CDR3 length equals 17 residues. Germline V gene sequence: CDR1 LNHDA, CDR2 SQIVND (reference sequence). CDR3 bases read: TGTGCCAGTAGTATAGACGCGGCTAGCGGGGTCACCGGGGAG. It is translated as CASSIDAASGVTGE. The entire CDR3 sequence reads CASSIDAASGVTGELFF.

Of note for this clone: Sequencing ends 3 residues short of the CDR3 end; the germline J gene provides the rest. The genes are TRBV12-3 or TRBV12-4 and TRBJ2-7, with no clear D. Trimming removed 3 bases from V and 1 base from J, with 10 bases in between. There are 14 residues in the CDR3. The CDR3 reads CASSFYGQSYEQYF. CDR3 DNA, as far as it was read: TGTGCCAGCAGTTTTTATGGGCAGTCCTACGAG.

Incomplete CDR3 DNA: TGTGCCAGCAGTTACCCGGACAGGATCCAAAACAATGAG. It specifies CASSYPDRIQNNE. Given in full, the CDR3 is CASSYPDRIQNNEQFF. The genes are TRBV6-2 or TRBV6-3 and TRBJ2-1, with 7 bases identical to TRBD1. The missing CDR3 end, 3 residues past where the read stops, is filled in from the germline J gene. This CDR3 has 16 amino acids. Per the germline V gene, CDR1 is MNHEY and CDR2 is SVGEGT. With 2 bases clipped from V and 5 bases from J, the junction kept 9 bases outside the gene matches.

Remarks on this clone: The read ends 3 residues before the CDR3 terminus; that terminus is restored from the germline J gene. The V and J genes are TRBV5-6 and TRBJ1-6; TRBD1 matches 8 bases. The germline V gene has CDR1 SGHDT and CDR2 YYEEEE. V lost 5 bases, J lost 8 bases, and 9 bases stayed unmatched. The CDR3 contains 15 residues. The covered CDR3 bases are TGTGCCAGCAGATTCGGGACAGGAGGGCATTCACCC. It specifies CASRFGTGGHSP. The entire CDR3 protein reads CASRFGTGGHSPLHF.

A remark on this clone: The read comes to an end 3 residues before the CDR3 does, leaving the germline J gene to fill in the end. The rearrangement links TRBV11-2 to TRBJ2-2, with D tentatively TRBD1 (6 bases). Germline CDR1 is SGHAT and CDR2 is FQNNGV. The CDR3 totals 14 residues. V dropped 5 bases and J dropped 6 bases, with 13 bases sitting between them. The chain's CDR3 is CASSKQGSPGELFF. The DNA read from the CDR3 is TGTGCCAGCAGCAAACAGGGATCCCCCGGGGAG.

Note on this clone: Read sequence stops 3 residues before the CDR3 end, and the germline J gene provides the missing end. This rearrangement joins TRBV7-2 to TRBJ2-5, with 7 bases that match TRBD2. J was trimmed by 4 bases and V by 8 bases; bases with no gene match: 10. Germline values: CDR1 SGHTA, CDR2 FQGNSA. CDR3 size: 14 residues. The CDR3: CASGLAETLETQYF. The sequenced CDR3 bases are TGTGCCAGCGGGCTAGCGGAAACGTTAGAGACC.

On this clone: Read sequence stops 3 residues before the CDR3 end, and the germline J gene provides the missing end. The J gene is TRBJ1-1, the V gene TRBV12-3 or TRBV12-4; D not certain. The CDR3 sequence is 16 residues long. Trimming removed 5 bases at V and 4 bases at J, with 20 bases between. The DNA read from the CDR3 is TGTGCCAGCAGTCCCCCATTAGTTCGGCGGGTCACTGAA. It translates to CASSPPLVRRVTE. The entire CDR3 protein is CASSPPLVRRVTEAFF.

Remarks on this clone: The CDR3 end is not reached by the read, which stops 3 residues before it; the germline J gene fills it in. V gene TRBV19 combines with J gene TRBJ2-3, with a weak D call TRBD2 (6 bases). Germline assignment: CDR1 LNHDA and CDR2 SQIVND (reference sequence). The CDR3 has 16 amino acids. The V end lost 6 bases, the J end lost 6 bases, and 22 bases lay between the germline ends. The CDR3 is CASSTLGVGGTDTQYF. CDR3 DNA, as far as it was read: TGTGCCAGTAGCACGTTGGGGGTGGGGGGTACGGATACG.

Partial CDR3 DNA: TGTGCCAGCAGTTACATGGGCGGGGGGACCTACGAG. This gives the protein CASSYMGGGTYE. The entire CDR3 protein is CASSYMGGGTYEQYF. This chain connects TRBV6-2 or TRBV6-3 to TRBJ2-7; 8 positions match TRBD2. The read falls 3 residues short of the CDR3 end, and the missing part is taken from the germline J gene. Per germline, CDR1 MNHEY and CDR2 SVGEGT. The CDR3 is made up of 15 amino acids. The junction had 5 bases not matched to a gene; V was cut back by 2 bases and J by 2 bases.

A note on this clone: The observed sequence ends 3 residues before the CDR3 terminus, with the missing tail filled in from the germline J gene. The chain couples TRBV5-4 to TRBJ2-3, with 7 bases lining up with TRBD2. Trimming removed 3 bases from V and 3 bases from J; junction bases left unmatched: 7. Looked up from germline, CDR1 is SGHNT and CDR2 is YYREEE (reference sequence). The CDR3 contains 15 residues. CDR3 protein: CASSYGLVRTDTQYF. The DNA read from the CDR3 is TGTGCCAGCAGCTACGGACTAGTGAGGACAGATACG.

In regard to this clone: The CDR3 goes on 3 residues after the read ends, and that part is filled in from the germline J gene. This chain connects TRBV23-1 to TRBJ2-2; 9 bases line up with TRBD1. TRBV23-1 is given ORF status, its function remaining uncertain. The CDR3 extends over 17 amino acids. V was clipped by 4 bases and J by 6 bases; unmatched bases: 12. CDR3 sequence reads: CASSRPAGQGNSGELFF. The sequenced part of the CDR3 DNA is TGCGCCAGCAGTCGACCGGCGGGACAGGGTAATTCCGGGGAG.

Concerning this clone itself: The read ends 3 residues shy of where the CDR3 ends; the end is completed using the germline J gene. This rearrangement joins TRBV2 to TRBJ2-1; perhaps TRBD2 as D (6 bases). This CDR3 is built from 17 residues. Trimming removed 6 bases at V and 2 bases at J, with 20 bases between. Germline CDR1 SNHLY, CDR2 FYNNEI. Partial CDR3 DNA: TGTGCCAGCAGCGAACTGGGACTCCAAGGGGCCTACAATGAG. Protein product: CASSELGLQGAYNE. In full, the CDR3 reads CASSELGLQGAYNEQFF.

Worth noting for this clone: The CDR3 goes on 3 residues after the read ends, and that part is filled in from the germline J gene. The V gene is TRBV6-1, the J gene TRBJ2-5, with 15 bases lining up with TRBD2. With 2 bases clipped from V and 5 bases from J, the junction kept 6 bases outside the gene matches. Germline CDR1 and CDR2: MNHNS and SASEGT. The CDR3 is made up of 17 amino acids. CDR3 amino acids: CASSEWTSGGAGETQYF. Incomplete CDR3 DNA: TGTGCCAGCAGTGAATGGACTAGCGGGGGGGCCGGGGAGACC.

About this clone: The CDR3 is cut off 3 residues early in the read; its end comes from the germline J gene. The V gene is TRBV19, the J gene TRBJ1-1, with D uncertain. The CDR3 runs to 13 residues. The V end lost 4 bases, the J end lost 5 bases, and 11 bases lay between the germline ends. The germline CDR1 and CDR2 sequences are LNHDA and SQIVND (reference sequence). CDR3 protein: CASSTSTETEAFF. The covered CDR3 bases are TGTGCCAGTAGTACGTCTACAGAAACTGAA.

As to this clone: The observed sequence ends 3 residues before the CDR3 terminus, with the missing tail filled in from the germline J gene. J is TRBJ2-5 and V is TRBV6-1; 12 positions agree with TRBD2. The germline CDR1 and CDR2 sequences are MNHNS and SASEGT. This CDR3 comprises 16 residues. The J segment lost 5 bases and the V segment lost 0 bases, leaving 4 bases of the junction unmatched. CDR3 DNA (partial): TGTGCCAGCAGTGAAGCAGGGGGGACTAGCGGGGAGACC. Translation gives CASSEAGGTSGET. The whole CDR3 region reads CASSEAGGTSGETQYF.

Turning to this clone: The CDR3 extends 3 residues past the end of the read, so its final part is completed from the germline J gene. The V and J genes are TRBV20-1 and TRBJ1-1, with a possible D match to TRBD1 (5 bases). Trimming stripped 6 bases from V and 0 bases from J, with 26 bases between. This CDR3 contains 18 residues. The germline V gene encodes CDR1 DFQATT and CDR2 SNEGSKA (reference sequence). The CDR3 bases that were read are TGCAGTGCCCACCATGAGGGGCTGACCATTAGCATGAACACTGAA. It is translated as CSAHHEGLTISMNTE. The whole CDR3 protein is CSAHHEGLTISMNTEAFF.

About this clone: The sequenced fragment ends 3 residues before the CDR3 boundary, so the rest is inferred from the germline J gene. This chain links TRBV7-9 with TRBJ1-1; 7 nucleotides agree with TRBD1. The CDR3 is 14 amino acids. Germline CDR1 SEHNR, CDR2 FQNEAQ (reference sequence). V trimming: 3 bases; J trimming: 1 base; junction bases outside the gene matches: 2. The CDR3: CASSFDRANTEAFF. The sequenced part of the CDR3 DNA is TGTGCCAGCAGCTTCGACAGGGCGAACACTGAA.

Comment on this clone: The DNA ends 3 residues before the CDR3 does, and the rest of the CDR3 is filled in from the germline J gene. The gene calls are TRBV20-1 and TRBJ2-3, with 15 positions matching TRBD2. Germline values: CDR1 DFQATT, CDR2 SNEGSKA (reference sequence). The V gene end was trimmed by 2 bases and the J gene end by 5 bases; junction bases not matched to a gene: 17. This CDR3 has 20 residues. The CDR3 here is CSARRRTSGGAERPVDTQYF. The part of the CDR3 DNA that was read is TGCAGTGCTAGAAGGCGGACTAGCGGGGGGGCGGAGCGTCCAGTAGATACG.

Concerning this clone itself: The sequenced fragment ends 3 residues before the CDR3 boundary, so the rest is inferred from the germline J gene. J is TRBJ2-5 and V is TRBV24-1, with D possibly TRBD1 on 5 matching bases. The germline gives CDR1 KGHDR, CDR2 SFDVKD. V shed 7 bases and J shed 2 bases, with 7 bases lying between them. This CDR3 is built from 12 residues. The CDR3 bases that were read are TGTGCCACCAGGAAGGGGCAAGAGACC. This translates into CATRKGQET. The whole CDR3 is CATRKGQETQYF.

The CDR3 is CSAHRLAGGPGNEQFF. CDR3 DNA, as far as it was read: TGCAGTGCTCACAGACTAGCGGGGGGGCCGGGCAATGAG. The rearrangement links TRBV20-1 to TRBJ2-1; TRBD2 matches 14 bases. The CDR3 end lies 3 residues beyond the end of the read and is filled in from the germline J gene. The CDR3 length is 16 residues. Per germline, CDR1 DFQATT and CDR2 SNEGSKA (reference sequence). V gave up 5 bases and J gave up 6 bases; unmatched junction bases: 9.

Concerning this clone: The read stops 3 residues short of the end of the CDR3; the missing end is completed from the germline J gene. This chain links TRBV5-1 with TRBJ2-2, with a weak D call TRBD1 (5 bases). The V end lost 4 bases, the J end lost 0 bases, and 16 bases lay between the germline ends. The CDR3 covers 17 residues. The germline V gene has CDR1 SGHRS and CDR2 YFSETQ. CDR3 DNA, as far as it was read: TGCGCCAGCAGCCCCGGACACCTGATCCCGAACACCGGGGAG. This sequence encodes CASSPGHLIPNTGE. The entire CDR3 is CASSPGHLIPNTGELFF.

On this clone: The read finishes 3 residues shy of the CDR3 end, and the germline J gene is used to complete it. V is TRBV5-6 and J is TRBJ2-6; possible D gene TRBD2, 5 bases. The CDR3 totals 15 residues. Trimming stripped 2 bases from V and 0 bases from J, with 6 bases between. Germline V CDR1 and CDR2: SGHDT, YYEEEE. The CDR3 protein is CASSLSGSGANVLTF. The DNA read from the CDR3 is TGTGCCAGCAGCTTAAGCGGCTCTGGGGCCAACGTC. The complete variable domain, with remaining parts taken from reference TRBV5-6 and TRBJ2-6, reads DAGVTQSPTHLIKTRGQQVTLRCSPKSGHDTVSWYQQALGQGPQFIFQYYEEEERQRGNFPDRFSGHQFPNYSSELNVNALLLGDSALYLCASSLSGSGANVLTFGAGSRLTVL.

Notes on this clone: The read ends 3 residues early relative to the CDR3; the germline J gene fills the gap. The gene calls are TRBV19 and TRBJ1-3; D is unresolved. From germline, CDR1 is LNHDA and CDR2 SQIVND (reference sequence). V lost 5 bases and J 0 bases, leaving 14 bases between the germline ends. This CDR3 spans 16 amino acids. The CDR3 region is CASSRTVQSSGNTIYF. CDR3 bases read: TGTGCCAGTAGTCGAACAGTGCAGAGCTCTGGAAACACC.